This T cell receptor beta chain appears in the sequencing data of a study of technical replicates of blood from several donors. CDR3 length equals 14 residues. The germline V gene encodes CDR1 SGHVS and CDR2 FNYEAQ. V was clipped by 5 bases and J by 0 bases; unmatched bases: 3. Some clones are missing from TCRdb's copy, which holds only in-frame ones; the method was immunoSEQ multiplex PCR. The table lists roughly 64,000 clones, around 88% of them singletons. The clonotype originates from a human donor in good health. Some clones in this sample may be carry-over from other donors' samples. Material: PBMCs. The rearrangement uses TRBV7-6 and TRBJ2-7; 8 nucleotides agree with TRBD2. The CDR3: CASSQSGGSYEQYF. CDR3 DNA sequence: TGTGCCAGCAGCCAAAGCGGGGGCTCCTACGAGCAGTACTTC.